A single sample is the source of the 14 T cell receptor beta chains below, sequenced in a study of cytomegalovirus exposure and HLA in healthy donors. Primers: 60 Vbeta forward and 13 Jbeta reverse. Assay: immunoSEQ multiplex PCR; the TCRdb copy retains only in-frame clones and omits some. This sample carries 120,000 or so clones, 17% of them seen once, and the ten largest clones take 2.9%. The sample consisted of PBMCs. All receptors derive from a female donor in good health and CMV-seropositive.

This chain connects TRBV10-3 to TRBJ2-1, with D perhaps TRBD2 (7 bases). V lost 3 bases to trimming and J lost 9 bases, with 15 bases between them. The CDR3 has 14 residues. The germline V gene has CDR1 ENHRY and CDR2 SYGVKD. The CDR3 DNA reads as TGTGCCATCAGTGAAGGGGGTTCGGGGGGTGAGCAGTTCTTC. Amino acids: CAISEGGSGGEQFF.

V gene TRBV7-9 combines with J gene TRBJ2-2, with TRBD1 identical over 7 bases. V shed 2 bases, J shed 6 bases, and the junction held 3 bases outside the gene matches. This CDR3 region has 14 residues. CDR1 is SEHNR, CDR2 FQNEAQ, per germline (reference sequence). The CDR3 is CASSLWDSPGELFF. CDR3 nucleotide sequence: TGTGCCAGCAGCTTATGGGACAGCCCCGGGGAGCTGTTTTTT.

The J gene is TRBJ2-7, the V gene TRBV7-2; the D gene is possibly TRBD2 (6 bases). Trimming took 4 bases from V and 3 from J, leaving 7 bases between them. Germline assignment: CDR1 SGHTA and CDR2 FQGNSA. The CDR3 has 12 amino acids. CDR3 residues: CASSSRDYEQYF. In nucleotides, the CDR3 is TGTGCCAGCAGCTCGCGGGACTACGAGCAGTACTTC.

This clone came up a few times. The rearrangement uses TRBV4-1 and TRBJ2-7; D may be TRBD1 (5 bases). This CDR3 is built from 15 residues. CDR1 and CDR2 (germline): MGHRA, YSYEKL. V was trimmed by 1 base and J by 2 bases, leaving 12 bases between them. The CDR3 loop is CASSQAPGQTYEQYF. CDR3 bases: TGCGCCAGCAGCCAAGCGCCAGGACAAACCTACGAGCAGTACTTC.

This clone was seen a few times. The rearrangement joins TRBV5-1 to TRBJ2-2, with TRBD2 as a possible D gene (6 bases). V dropped 4 bases and J dropped 2 bases, with 15 bases sitting between them. There are 16 residues in the CDR3. The germline V gene encodes CDR1 SGHRS and CDR2 YFSETQ. The CDR3 coding sequence is TGCGCCAGCAGCCTATGGGGACTTACTAACACCGGGGAGCTGTTTTTT. Encoded protein: CASSLWGLTNTGELFF.

The rearrangement uses TRBV4-1 and TRBJ2-7; a weak D match, TRBD2 (5 bases). CDR1 and CDR2 (germline): MGHRA, YSYEKL. V lost 2 bases, J lost 3 bases, and 17 bases lay in between. The CDR3 totals 16 residues. The CDR3 nucleotides are TGCGCCAGCAGCCAACCCGGGGTGGACGTCTACTACGAGCAGTACTTC. It codes for CASSQPGVDVYYEQYF.

The chain has TRBV9 and TRBJ2-7; no reliable D call. The germline V gene encodes CDR1 SGDLS and CDR2 YYNGEE. The CDR3 runs to 14 residues. V was clipped by 4 bases and J by 0 bases, with 11 bases between them. The CDR3 DNA reads TGTGCCAGCAGCTCTGAGGTTTACTCCTACGAGCAGTACTTC. Translated, it gives CASSSEVYSYEQYF.

This clone was seen only a few times. Germline and junction disagree at one end, which may indicate a read error. This specimen includes other DNA sequences encoding the same CDR3. V gene TRBV5-4 combines with J gene TRBJ1-1; D unresolved. The CDR3 consists of 16 residues. The germline V gene has CDR1 SGHNT and CDR2 YYREEE (reference sequence). CDR3 loop: CASSPLNSGENTEAFF. In DNA form, the CDR3 reads TGTGCCAGCAGCCCCCTAAATAGCGGTGAGAACACTGAAGCCTTCTTT.

The chain couples TRBV5-5 to TRBJ1-6; TRBD1 aligns across 7 bases. This CDR3 contains 15 residues. The germline V gene encodes CDR1 SGHKS and CDR2 YYEKEE (reference sequence). After removal of 5 bases from V and 6 bases from J, the junction contained 8 bases not matched to a gene. Written as DNA, the CDR3 is TGTGCCAGCAGGGCGGGACAGTGGCTTAATTCACCCCTCCACTTT. Amino acid sequence: CASRAGQWLNSPLHF.

This clone has only a few counts. This chain uses TRBV7-9 with TRBJ2-2; tentative D call: TRBD2 (6 bases). V was cut by 7 bases and J by 2 bases, with 14 bases left in between. Germline V gene lookup returns CDR1 SEHNR and CDR2 FQNEAQ (reference sequence). The CDR3 sequence is 15 residues long. CDR3: CASTGAGLNTGELFF. The CDR3 DNA is TGTGCCAGCACTGGGGCGGGGCTAAACACCGGGGAGCTGTTTTTT.

The chain joins TRBV11-3 to TRBJ2-5, with D unclear. CDR3 length: 13 residues. Germline CDR1 is SGHNT and CDR2 is YENEEA. Trimming stripped 3 bases from V and 1 base from J, with 6 bases between. This CDR3 is CASSLGSQETQYF. The DNA for the CDR3 is TGTGCCAGCAGCTTGGGCAGCCAAGAGACCCAGTACTTC.

The CDR3 protein is CASRRQGASNQPQHF. DNA for the CDR3: TGTGCCAGCAGACGACAGGGTGCGAGCAATCAGCCCCAGCATTTT. The chain links TRBV28 to TRBJ1-5; the match to TRBD1 covers 7 bases. From germline, CDR1 is MDHEN and CDR2 SYDVKM. This CDR3 is 15 amino acids long. The V and J ends lost 6 bases and 1 base, in that order; junction bases with no gene match: 6.

This clone was observed a few times. The V and J genes are TRBV4-3 and TRBJ2-3; 9 nucleotides match TRBD2. The CDR3 loop spans 16 amino acids. V trimming: 4 bases; J trimming: 2 bases; junction bases outside the gene matches: 7. Germline V gene lookup returns CDR1 LGHNA and CDR2 YSLEER. DNA of the CDR3: TGCGCCAGCAGCCGACATCTAGCGGGGATCACAGATACGCAGTATTTT. Translating it yields CASSRHLAGITDTQYF.

A few counts support this clone. This rearrangement joins TRBV15 to TRBJ2-1, with 7 positions matching TRBD1. V trimming: 6 bases; J trimming: 4 bases; junction bases outside the gene matches: 9. The CDR3 is 15 residues long. Looked up from germline, CDR1 is LNHNV and CDR2 is YYDKDF (reference sequence). The CDR3 protein is CATRIDRVVYNEQFF. In DNA, the CDR3 is TGTGCCACCAGAATAGACAGGGTAGTTTACAATGAGCAGTTCTTC.